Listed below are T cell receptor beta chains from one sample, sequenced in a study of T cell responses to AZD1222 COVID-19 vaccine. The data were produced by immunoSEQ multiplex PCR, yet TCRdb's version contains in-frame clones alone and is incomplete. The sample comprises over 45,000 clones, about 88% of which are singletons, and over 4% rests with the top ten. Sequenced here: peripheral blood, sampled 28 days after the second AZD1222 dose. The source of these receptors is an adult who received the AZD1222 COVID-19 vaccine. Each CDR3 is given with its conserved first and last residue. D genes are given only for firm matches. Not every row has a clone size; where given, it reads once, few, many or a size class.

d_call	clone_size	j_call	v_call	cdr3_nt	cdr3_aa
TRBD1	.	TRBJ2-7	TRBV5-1	TGCGCCAGCAGCTTGACAGGGGCCGGATACGAGCAGTACTTC	CASSLTGAGYEQYF
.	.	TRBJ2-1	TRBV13	TGTGCCAGCAGCGATCTAGCTGGCAATGAGCAGTTCTTC	CASSDLAGNEQFF
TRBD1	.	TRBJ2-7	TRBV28	TGTGCCAGCAGGGTACAGGGGAGCTCCTACGAGCAGTACTTC	CASRVQGSSYEQYF
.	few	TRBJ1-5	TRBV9	TGTGCCAGCAGCGTAAGCCAGGGTATTCAGCCCCAGCATTTT	CASSVSQGIQPQHF
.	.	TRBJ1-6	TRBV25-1	TGTGCCAGCAGTGACCCCGTACGGGGTAGCAATTCACCCCTCCACTTT	CASSDPVRGSNSPLHF
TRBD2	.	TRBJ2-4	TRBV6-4	TGTGCCAGCAGTCCGGGGACTAGCGGGGGTGAGGACATTCAGTACTTC	CASSPGTSGGEDIQYF
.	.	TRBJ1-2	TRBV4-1	TGCGCCAGCAGCCAAGATATCTCCTTGAACTATGGCTACACCTTC	CASSQDISLNYGYTF
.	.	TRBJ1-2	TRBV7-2	TGTGCCAGCAGCTTAGTGGGGGTTAACTATGGCTACACCTTC	CASSLVGVNYGYTF
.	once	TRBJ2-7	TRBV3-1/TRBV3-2	TGTGCCAGCAGCCAAGAGGTCCGGGGCGGGCAGTACTTC	CASSQEVRGGQYF
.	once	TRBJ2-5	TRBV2	TGTGCCAGCAGTCCAAGTGGAGAGACCCAGTACTTC	CASSPSGETQYF
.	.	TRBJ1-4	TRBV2	TGTGCCAGCAATCAGGGAAGGCCGCAACCTAATGAAAAACTGTTTTTT	CASNQGRPQPNEKLFF
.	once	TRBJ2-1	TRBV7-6	TGTGCCAGCAGCTTACTTTCGGCAGGGGGGTACAATGAGCAGTTCTTC	CASSLLSAGGYNEQFF
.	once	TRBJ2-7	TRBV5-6	TGTGCCAGCAGCCCTGGCGGCAGTCTCTCTCTCTACGAGCAGTACTTC	CASSPGGSLSLYEQYF
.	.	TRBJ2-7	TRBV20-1	TGCAGTGCTAGTCCCTCCGGGCCCTACGAGCAGTACTTC	CSASPSGPYEQYF
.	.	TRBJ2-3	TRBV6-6	TGTGCCAGCAGTTACCAGAGGTCGAACACAGATACGCAGTATTTT	CASSYQRSNTDTQYF
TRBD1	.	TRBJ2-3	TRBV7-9	TGTGCCAGCAGCTTAGGGGGACAGGTCGCGCAGTATTTT	CASSLGGQVAQYF
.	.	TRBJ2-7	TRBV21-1	TGTGCCAGCAGCAAAGAGGTGGGGCCCCACGAGCAGTACTTC	CASSKEVGPHEQYF
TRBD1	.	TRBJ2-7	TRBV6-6	TGTGCCAGCAGTACACGGACAGGGATCGGCTACGAGCAGTACTTC	CASSTRTGIGYEQYF
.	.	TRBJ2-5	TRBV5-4	TGTGCCAGCAGCTTAGGCAGGGCTCAAGAGACCCAGTACTTC	CASSLGRAQETQYF
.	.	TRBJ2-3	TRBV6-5	TGTGCCAGCAGTTACGGGCCCGGTGGAGATACGCAGTATTTT	CASSYGPGGDTQYF
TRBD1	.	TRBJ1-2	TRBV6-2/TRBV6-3	TGTGCCAGCAGTTACCGGGACAGGGTCCACGGCTACACCTTC	CASSYRDRVHGYTF
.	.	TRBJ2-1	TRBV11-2	TGTGCCAGCACCCGGGTGGGGCCACCCTCCTACAATGAGCAGTTCTTC	CASTRVGPPSYNEQFF
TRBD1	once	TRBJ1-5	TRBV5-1	TGCGCCAGCAGCCTGGGACAGAGCAATCAGCCCCAGCATTTT	CASSLGQSNQPQHF
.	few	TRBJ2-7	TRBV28	TGTGCCAGCAGCCAAAGGGACTACGAGCAGTACTTC	CASSQRDYEQYF
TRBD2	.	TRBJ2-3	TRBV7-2	TGTGCCAGCAGCTTAGCCCTAGCGGCAGATACGCAGTATTTT	CASSLALAADTQYF
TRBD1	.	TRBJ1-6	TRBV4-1	TGCGCCAGCAGCCAAGGAGATACGGGACAGGGTGCACCCCTCCACTTT	CASSQGDTGQGAPLHF
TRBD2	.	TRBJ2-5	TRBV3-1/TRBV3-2	TGTGCCAGCAGCCAAGGGTGGACTAGCGGGGGAGGAGAGACCCAGTACTTC	CASSQGWTSGGGETQYF
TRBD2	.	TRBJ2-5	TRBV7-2	TGTGCCAGCAGCTTAGCGTTTGGGACTAGCGGACAAGAGACCCAGTACTTC	CASSLAFGTSGQETQYF
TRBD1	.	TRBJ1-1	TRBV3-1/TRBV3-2	TGTGCCAGCAGCCGGACCGGGACAGGGACGAACACTGAAGCTTTCTTT	CASSRTGTGTNTEAFF
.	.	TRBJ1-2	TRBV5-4	TGTGCCAGCAGCAACCGGGACACCCGTCGGAATGGCTACACCTTC	CASSNRDTRRNGYTF
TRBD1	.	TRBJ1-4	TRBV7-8	TGTGCCAGCAGCTCAGGACAGGGGGCGTTAAGAAATGAAAAACTGTTTTTT	CASSSGQGALRNEKLFF
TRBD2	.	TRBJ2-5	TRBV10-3	TGTGCCATCCGACTAGCGGTTCAAGAGACCCAGTACTTC	CAIRLAVQETQYF
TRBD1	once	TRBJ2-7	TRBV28	TGTGCCAGCAGTTTAGATACAGGGGGGAGCTCCTACGAGCAGTACTTC	CASSLDTGGSSYEQYF
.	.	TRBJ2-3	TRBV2	TGTGCCAGCAGTGATCGAAGAGATACGCAGTATTTT	CASSDRRDTQYF
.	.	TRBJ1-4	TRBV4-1	TGCGCCAGCAGCCAGGCAAAGGGACGGTTCGTTTTGGTTTTT	CASSQAKGRFVLVF
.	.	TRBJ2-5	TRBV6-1	TGTGCCAGCAGTGAAGTGGCTGGGGTGGTAGAGACCCAGTACTTC	CASSEVAGVVETQYF
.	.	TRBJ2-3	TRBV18	TGTGCCAGCTCACCAGGACACCGCACAGATACGCAGTATTTT	CASSPGHRTDTQYF
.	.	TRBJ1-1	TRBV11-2	TGTGCCAGCAGCTTTGGTTTCAGGGGCCCTAGAGGCACTGAAGCTTTCTTT	CASSFGFRGPRGTEAFF
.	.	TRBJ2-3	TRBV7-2	TGTGCCAGCAGCTCCCTGGTAACAGATACGCAGTATTTT	CASSSLVTDTQYF
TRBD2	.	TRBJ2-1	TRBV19	TGTGCCAGTAGTAACCAACTAGCGGGGGGAGACAATGAGCAGTTCTTC	CASSNQLAGGDNEQFF
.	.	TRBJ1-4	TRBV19	TGTGCCAGCACGGGGCCCCGGAATGAAAAACTGTTTTTT	CASTGPRNEKLFF
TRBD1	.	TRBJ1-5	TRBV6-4	TGTGCCAGCAGTGACTCGGGGGACAGGGAAGAGCCCCAGCATTTT	CASSDSGDREEPQHF
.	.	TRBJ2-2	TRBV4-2	TGTGCCAGCAGCCAGGGGGAGTTAACCACCGGGGAGCTGTTTTTT	CASSQGELTTGELFF
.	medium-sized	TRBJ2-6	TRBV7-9	TGTGCCAGCAGCTTAGCGAAGGGTGCTGGGGCCAACGTCCTGACTTTC	CASSLAKGAGANVLTF
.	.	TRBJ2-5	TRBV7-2	TGTGCCAGCAGCTTAGCTAGCGGAACTCAAGAGACCCAGTACTTC	CASSLASGTQETQYF
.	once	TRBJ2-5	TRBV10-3	TGTGCCATCAGTGATCCCCCTGGGACCCAGTACTTC	CAISDPPGTQYF
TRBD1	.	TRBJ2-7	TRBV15	TGTGCCACCAAACTACGGACAGGAGACTACGAGCAGTACTTC	CATKLRTGDYEQYF
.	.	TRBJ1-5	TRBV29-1	TGCAGCGCGACCATTAGCAATCAGCCCCAGCATTTT	CSATISNQPQHF
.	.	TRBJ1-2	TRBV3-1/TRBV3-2	TGTGCCAGCAGCCAAGATCCACGGGGCGGCTACACCTTC	CASSQDPRGGYTF
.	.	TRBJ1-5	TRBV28	TGTGCCAGCAGTTTTGACCAGGGAAGGCAGCCCCAGCATTTT	CASSFDQGRQPQHF
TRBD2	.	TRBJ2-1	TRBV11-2	TGTGCCAGCAGAAATAGACCGGGACTAGCTGCCAATGAGCAGTTCTTC	CASRNRPGLAANEQFF
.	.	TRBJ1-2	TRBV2	TGTGCCAGCAGTGAATTTATGGCAGCCAACCTCTACACCTTC	CASSEFMAANLYTF
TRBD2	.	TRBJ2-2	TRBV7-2	TGTGCCAGCAGCTTAGAACTAGCGGGGGCCCCTAACACCGGGGAGCTGTTTTTT	CASSLELAGAPNTGELFF